This T cell receptor (beta chain) was captured by sequencing in a study of blood T cells in healthy people across ages. Study-level results: Older individuals had lower TCR beta diversity per million T cells (the decline was roughly linear). Considered underestimates were the diversity estimates obtained from one million T cells.

With respect to this clonotype: What it binds is not known.

Researchers collected approximately 9.5 milliliters of peripheral blood from every single donor. With each sample, at least 5 micrograms of total RNA were extracted. The second PCR ran roughly 7 to 11 cycles with a sample-barcoded 5' primer and J-beta primers. TCRdb reprocessed the 5' RACE reads via MiXCR and lists one record per CDR3 protein. The sample lists fewer than 1,000,000 distinct CDR3 sequences, under 45% seen once, with roughly 18% in the top ten. V lost 3 bases to trimming and J lost 7 bases; unmatched junction nucleotides: 5. Germline CDR1 SGHKS, CDR2 YYEKEE (reference sequence). CDR3 length equals 13 residues.

This chain uses TRBV5-5 with TRBJ1-2; 8 nucleotides agree with TRBD1. The source of this sequence is a man in his sixties in good health. The material sequenced was blood. CDR3 sequence: CASSWDRHGGYTF. DNA for the CDR3: TGTGCCAGCAGCTGGGACAGGCACGGTGGCTACACCTTC.